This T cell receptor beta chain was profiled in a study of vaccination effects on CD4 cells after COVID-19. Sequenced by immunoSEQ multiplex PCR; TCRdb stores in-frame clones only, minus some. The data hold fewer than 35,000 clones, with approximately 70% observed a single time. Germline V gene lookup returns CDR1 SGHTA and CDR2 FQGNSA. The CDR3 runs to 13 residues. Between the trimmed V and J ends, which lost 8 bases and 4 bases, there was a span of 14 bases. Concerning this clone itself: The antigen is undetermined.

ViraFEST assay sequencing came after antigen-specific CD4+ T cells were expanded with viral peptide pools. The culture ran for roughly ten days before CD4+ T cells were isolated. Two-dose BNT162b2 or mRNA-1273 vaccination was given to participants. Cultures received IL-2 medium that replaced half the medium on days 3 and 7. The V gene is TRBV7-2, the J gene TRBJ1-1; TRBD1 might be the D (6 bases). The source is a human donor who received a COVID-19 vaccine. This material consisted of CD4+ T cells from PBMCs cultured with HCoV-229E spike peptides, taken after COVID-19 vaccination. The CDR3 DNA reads TGTGCCAGCGCCGAGGGGGGTTCCACTGAAGCTTTCTTT. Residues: CASAEGGSTEAFF.